Many counts were recorded for the clone carrying this TCR beta chain. The TCRbeta library incorporated unique molecular identifiers. TCRdb passed the PCR reads through MiXCR, listing each CDR3 protein once. Of 240,000 or so distinct CDR3 sequences listed, about 11% are singletons. The data were obtained in a study of T-cell reconstitution after alpha-beta-depleted transplantation in children. The CDR3 contains 15 residues. CDR1 and CDR2 (germline): SGHTA, FQGNSA. The V gene end was trimmed by 5 bases and the J gene end by 0 bases; junction bases not matched to a gene: 5. The TCR originated in a human donor who donated a stem cell graft to a child with acute lymphoblastic leukemia. The chain links TRBV7-2 to TRBJ2-7, with 9 bases identical to TRBD1. The source was PBMCs from the stem cell graft donor, collected from the stem cell graft. CDR3 nucleotide sequence: TGTGCCAGCAGCCCCCGGGACAGGGCCTCCTACGAGCAGTACTTC. Its translation is CASSPRDRASYEQYF.